The subject of this entry is one TCR beta chain. These data originate in a study of blood T cell repertoires in COVID-19. The overall study: Specimens from acute and convalescent COVID-19 originated in the United States, Italy and Spain. PBMCs, B-cell-depleted T cells, or T cells were the source of the cDNA or gDNA that made up the material.

Trimming cost V 4 bases and J 0 bases; bases outside gene matches: 8. Germline CDR1 MNHNS, CDR2 SASEGT. The CDR3 runs 17 residues. In the source study's methods: Using reference gene primer amplification, nucleated cell counts were estimated. Clones were sequenced by immunoSEQ multiplex PCR, and TCRdb holds only the in-frame ones, with some missing. The V and J calls and clone size come from that table; D and trimming were worked out from the DNA. The table records just over 250,000 clones, 88% of them present only once. J is TRBJ1-2 and V is TRBV6-1; 10 bases match TRBD1. This receptor was obtained from a man aged 55 to 70 who had recovered from COVID-19. Material: peripheral blood. The CDR3 loop reads CASSAGTGDSANYGYTF. DNA for the CDR3: TGTGCCAGCAGTGCCGGGACAGGGGACTCAGCTAACTATGGCTACACCTTC.